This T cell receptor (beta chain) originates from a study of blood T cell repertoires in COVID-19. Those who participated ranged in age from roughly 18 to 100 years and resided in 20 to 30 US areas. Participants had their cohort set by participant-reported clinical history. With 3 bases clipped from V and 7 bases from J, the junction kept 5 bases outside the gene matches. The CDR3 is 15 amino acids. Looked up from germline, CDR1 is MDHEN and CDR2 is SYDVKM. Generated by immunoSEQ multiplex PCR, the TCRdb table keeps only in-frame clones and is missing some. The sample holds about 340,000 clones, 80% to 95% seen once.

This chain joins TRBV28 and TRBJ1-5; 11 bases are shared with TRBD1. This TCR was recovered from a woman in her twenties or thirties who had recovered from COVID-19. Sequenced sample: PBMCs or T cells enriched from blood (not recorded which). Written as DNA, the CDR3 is TGTGCCAGCAGTTTGCCCGGGACAGGGGGGCAGCCCCAGCATTTT. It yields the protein CASSLPGTGGQPQHF. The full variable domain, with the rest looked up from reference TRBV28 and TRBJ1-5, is DVKVTQSSRYLVKRTGEKVFLECVQDMDHENMFWYRQDPGLGLRLIYFSYDVKMKEKGDIPEGYSVSREKKERFSLILESASTNQTSMYLCASSLPGTGGQPQHFGDGTRLSIL.